Below, one TCR beta chain is given with its context. After removal of 1 base from V and 4 bases from J, the junction contained 7 bases not matched to a gene. In germline, CDR1 is SGHTA, CDR2 FQGNSA. This CDR3 comprises 15 residues. The data were obtained in a study of blood T cell repertoires in COVID-19. Per the original methods: Nucleated cell number was recorded as an estimate derived from reference gene primer amplification. Assay: immunoSEQ multiplex PCR; the TCRdb copy retains only in-frame clones and omits some. V and J calls and clone size are given by that table; D and trimming were obtained from the DNA. This table holds a few hundred thousand clones, 70% to 90% found once.

The J gene is TRBJ2-7, the V gene TRBV7-2; the match to TRBD1 covers 7 bases. The receptor's source is a young woman who had recovered from COVID-19. The source material was PBMCs or T cells enriched from blood (not recorded which). The CDR3 is CASSLGSGQIYEQYF. Written as DNA, the CDR3 is TGTGCCAGCAGCTTAGGCTCGGGACAGATATACGAGCAGTACTTC. Together with reference TRBV7-2 and TRBJ2-7, the CDR3 gives the full variable domain: GAGVSQSPSNKVTEKGKDVELRCDPISGHTALYWYRQSLGQGLEFLIYFQGNSAPDKSGLPSDRFSAERTGGSVSTLTIQRTQQEDSAVYLCASSLGSGQIYEQYFGPGTRLTVT.